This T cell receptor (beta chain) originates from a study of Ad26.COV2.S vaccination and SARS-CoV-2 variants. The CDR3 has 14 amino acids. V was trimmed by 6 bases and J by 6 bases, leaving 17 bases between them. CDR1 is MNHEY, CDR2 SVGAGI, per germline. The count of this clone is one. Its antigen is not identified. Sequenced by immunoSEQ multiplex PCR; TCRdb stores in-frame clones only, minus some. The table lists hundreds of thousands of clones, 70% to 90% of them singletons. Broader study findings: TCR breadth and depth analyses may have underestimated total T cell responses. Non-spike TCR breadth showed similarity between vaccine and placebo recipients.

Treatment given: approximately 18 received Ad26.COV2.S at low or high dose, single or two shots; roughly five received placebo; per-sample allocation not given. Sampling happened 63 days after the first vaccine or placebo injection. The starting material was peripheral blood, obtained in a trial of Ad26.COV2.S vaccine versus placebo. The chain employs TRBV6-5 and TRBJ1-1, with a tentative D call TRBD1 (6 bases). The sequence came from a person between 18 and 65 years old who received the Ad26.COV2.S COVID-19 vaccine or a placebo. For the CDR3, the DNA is TGTGCCAGCAGACCCGGGACACCTGGCGCTGAAGCTTTCTTT. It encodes CASRPGTPGAEAFF.